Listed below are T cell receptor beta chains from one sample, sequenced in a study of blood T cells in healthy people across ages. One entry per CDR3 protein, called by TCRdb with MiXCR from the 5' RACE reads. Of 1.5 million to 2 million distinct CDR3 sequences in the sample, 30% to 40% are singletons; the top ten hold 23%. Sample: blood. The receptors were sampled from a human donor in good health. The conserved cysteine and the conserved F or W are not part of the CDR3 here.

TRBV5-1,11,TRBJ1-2,ASSAVAEDGYT
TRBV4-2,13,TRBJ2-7,ASSQEGDGSYEQY
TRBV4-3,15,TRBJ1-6,ASSHLRGGSYNSPLH
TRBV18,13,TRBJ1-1,ASSPPGQPNTEAF
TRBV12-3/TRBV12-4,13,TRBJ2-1,ASSLADGAYNEQF
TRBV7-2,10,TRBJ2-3,ASRPITDTQY
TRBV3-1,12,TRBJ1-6,ASSQGTETSPLH
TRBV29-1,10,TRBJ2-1,SQDRDHNEQF
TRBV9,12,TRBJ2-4,ASSARQGQGEQY
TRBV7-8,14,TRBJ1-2,ASSLDSGQGLYGYT
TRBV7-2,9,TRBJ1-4,ASSLQGEPF
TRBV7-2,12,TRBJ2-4,ASSLAMGKNIQY
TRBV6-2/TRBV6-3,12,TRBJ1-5,ASSYVDSNQPQH
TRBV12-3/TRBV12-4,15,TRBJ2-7,AGSSVLGRSSSYEQY
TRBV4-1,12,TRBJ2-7,ASSQDGQSYEQY
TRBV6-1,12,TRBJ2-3,ASSEGPNTDTQY
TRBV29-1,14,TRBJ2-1,SVVGSGSLVLNEQF
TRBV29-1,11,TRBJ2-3,SVVASGGDTQY
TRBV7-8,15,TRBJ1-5,ASRQNRGLYSNQPQH
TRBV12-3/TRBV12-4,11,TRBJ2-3,ASRSSYPSTQY
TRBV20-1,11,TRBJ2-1,SVRGGGYNEQF
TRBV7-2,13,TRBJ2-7,ASSWGSGGGYEQY
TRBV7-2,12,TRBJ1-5,ASSLRGHNQPQH
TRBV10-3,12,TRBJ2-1,AISVGTANNEQF
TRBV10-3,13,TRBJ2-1,AISEVRGSYNEQF
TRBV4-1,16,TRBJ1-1,ASSQGFLSRGADTEAF
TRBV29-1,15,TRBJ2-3,SVNQGKGATSTDTQY
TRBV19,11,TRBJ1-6,ASSRDPLKPLH
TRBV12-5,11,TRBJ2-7,ASGVGSSYEQY
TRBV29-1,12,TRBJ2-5,SVEGEGRPETQY
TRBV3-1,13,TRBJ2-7,ASSQLQGAIHEQY
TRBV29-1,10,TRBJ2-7,SGQTGGGEQY
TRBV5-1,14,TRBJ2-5,ASSLRTAASQETQY
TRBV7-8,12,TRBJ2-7,ASRNSGGSYEQY
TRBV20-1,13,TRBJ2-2,SATGLAARSGELF
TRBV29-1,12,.,SVLGTNIQETQY
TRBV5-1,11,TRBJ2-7,ASSPRTNYEQY
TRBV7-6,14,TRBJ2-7,ASSQQGIRGSYEQY
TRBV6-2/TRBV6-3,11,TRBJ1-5,ASRPQGGQPQH
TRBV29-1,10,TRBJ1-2,SAIRDSYGYT
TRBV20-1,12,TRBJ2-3,SASRAGGTDTQY
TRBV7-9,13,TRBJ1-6,ASSLEVNPNSPLH
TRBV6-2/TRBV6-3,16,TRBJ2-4,ASSWRDSGILAKNIQY
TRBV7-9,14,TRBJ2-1,ASSFPGLALHSQQF
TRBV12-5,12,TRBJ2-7,ASGLDSSAYEQY
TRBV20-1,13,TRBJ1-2,SARPESNRGYGYT
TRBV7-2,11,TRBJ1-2,ASSFRGHYGYT
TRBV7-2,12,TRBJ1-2,ASSLGQGYAGYT
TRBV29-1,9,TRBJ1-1,SVDSGTEAF
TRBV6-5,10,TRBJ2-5,ASSNVEGPPY
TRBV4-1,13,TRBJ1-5,ASSQDLQARQPQH